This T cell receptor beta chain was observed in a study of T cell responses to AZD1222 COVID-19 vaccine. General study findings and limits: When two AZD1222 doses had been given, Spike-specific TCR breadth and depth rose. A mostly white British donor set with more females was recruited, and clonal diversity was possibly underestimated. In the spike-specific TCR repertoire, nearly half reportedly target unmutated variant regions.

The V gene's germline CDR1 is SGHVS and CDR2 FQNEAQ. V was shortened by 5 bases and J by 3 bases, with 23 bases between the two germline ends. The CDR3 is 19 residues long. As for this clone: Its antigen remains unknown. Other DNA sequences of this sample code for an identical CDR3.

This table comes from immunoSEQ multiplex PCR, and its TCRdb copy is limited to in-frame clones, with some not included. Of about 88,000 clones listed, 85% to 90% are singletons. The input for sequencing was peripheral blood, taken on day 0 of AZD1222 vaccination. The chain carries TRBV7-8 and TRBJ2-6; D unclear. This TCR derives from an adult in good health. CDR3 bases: TGTGCCAGCAGCCGAGCACGGGCAGGTGGCCCCTTTGGGGCCAACGTCCTGACTTTC. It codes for CASSRARAGGPFGANVLTF.